This T cell receptor beta chain was documented in a study of blood T cells in healthy people across ages. Study-level background: Template switching captured about one barcoded beta molecule per two T cells.

Comments on this clonotype: Its matching antigen is unknown.

With a J-beta primer mix and a sample-barcoded 5' primer, a second PCR ran about 7 to 12 cycles. MiXCR was run by TCRdb on the 5' RACE reads, yielding one entry per CDR3 protein. The sample lists about 970,000 distinct CDR3 sequences; 51% were seen once. The CDR3 length is 13 residues. CDR1 is SGHTA, CDR2 FQGNSA, per germline. Trimming stripped 4 bases from V and 3 bases from J, with 10 bases between. Whole-study results and caveats: CMV status of donors was not determined, possibly confounding expanded clonotype changes. Estimates of diversity drawn from one million T cells were considered underestimates.

The sample consisted of blood. The receptor was derived from a woman aged 55-70 years in good health. V is TRBV7-2 and J is TRBJ2-7, with a possible D match to TRBD2 (6 bases). CDR3 nucleotides: TGTGCCAGCAGCTCCCCGACTAGCTACGAGCAGTACTTC. Protein sequence: CASSSPTSYEQYF.